These 27 T cell receptor beta chains were all obtained from the same sample, sequenced in a study of response to subunit inactivated influenza vaccine. Each CDR3 protein is one row after TCRdb ran MiXCR on the RT-PCR reads. The table shows hundreds of thousands of distinct CDR3 sequences, with about a sixth occurring only once. The sequenced sample was PBMCs from blood, obtained 11 to 12 days after vaccination. The origin of the receptors is a man aged 50-59 years who received an inactivated influenza vaccine.

The chain is built from TRBV12-3 or TRBV12-4 and TRBJ1-5, with D possibly being TRBD1 (6 bases). This CDR3 has 16 residues. V lost 5 bases and J lost 0, with 14 bases in between. The CDR3 region is CASSPGGTLSNQPQHF. CDR3 nucleotide sequence: TGTGCCAGCAGTCCAGGTGGGACACTTAGCAATCAGCCCCAGCATTTT.

The table lists this clonotype with a few counts. The chain combines TRBV9 with TRBJ2-1; 8 bases match TRBD1. Trimming removed 2 bases from V and 4 bases from J; junction bases left unmatched: 8. The CDR3 totals 16 residues. The germline V gene has CDR1 SGDLS and CDR2 YYNGEE. The chain's CDR3 is CASSVGTGGSYNEQFF. The CDR3, as DNA: TGTGCCAGCAGCGTTGGGACAGGAGGTTCTTACAATGAGCAGTTCTTC. Looking up the rest from reference TRBV9 and TRBJ2-1 gives the full variable domain: DSGVTQTPKHLITATGQRVTLRCSPRSGDLSVYWYQQSLDQGLQFLIQYYNGEERAKGNILERFSAQQFPDLHSELNLSSLELGDSALYFCASSVGTGGSYNEQFFGPGTRLTVL.

V usage is TRBV20-1 and J usage is TRBJ2-4; TRBD1 or TRBD2 may be the D gene (5 bases each). V was cut by 4 bases and J by 10 bases, with 14 bases left in between. Germline V gene lookup returns CDR1 DFQATT and CDR2 SNEGSKA (reference sequence). This CDR3 contains 12 residues. Here the CDR3 DNA reads TGCAGTGCTATCGGGGCCCCGGGAATTCAGTACTTC. Translating it yields CSAIGAPGIQYF.

The chain combines TRBV27 with TRBJ1-2; TRBD1 aligns across 12 bases. Germline trimming cut 11 bases from V and 8 bases from J; bases unmatched to any gene: 12. Germline CDR1 and CDR2: MNHEY and SMNVEV (reference sequence). This CDR3 is 14 amino acids long. Here the CDR3 reads CAASSGQGASGYTF. The CDR3 region has the DNA TGTGCCGCATCCTCGGGACAGGGGGCGAGCGGCTACACCTTC.

The V and J genes are TRBV13 and TRBJ2-2; the D is unclear. Trimming stripped 4 bases from V and 6 bases from J, with 12 bases between. The CDR3 loop spans 14 amino acids. Germline V gives CDR1 PRHDT, CDR2 FYEKMQ (reference sequence). CDR3 nucleotides: TGTGCCAGCAGCTCCACAATAAGAGCCGGGGAGCTGTTTTTT. Its translation is CASSSTIRAGELFF.

In this sample, this clonotype turned up many times. This chain links TRBV29-1 with TRBJ2-1; TRBD2 agrees at 9 bases. This CDR3 is built from 15 residues. Germline assignment: CDR1 SQVTM and CDR2 ANQGSEA. Trimming cost V 1 base and J 6 bases; bases outside gene matches: 7. The CDR3 DNA reads as TGCAGCGTTGAAGGGTCAGCGGGAGGACTCAATGAGCAGTTCTTC. Its translation is CSVEGSAGGLNEQFF.

A few counts support this clonotype. The gene calls are TRBV29-1 and TRBJ1-1; maybe TRBD1 (5 bases). CDR3 length: 12 residues. The V and J ends lost 6 bases and 1 base respectively, with 9 bases between them. Germline V gene data show CDR1 as SQVTM and CDR2 as ANQGSEA. The DNA for the CDR3 is TGCAGCGTGCAGGGACCGAACACTGAAGCTTTCTTT. Translating gives CSVQGPNTEAFF.

This clonotype appeared a few times. This chain links TRBV7-8 with TRBJ1-4; TRBD1 agrees at 10 bases. Germline CDR1 is SGHVS and CDR2 is FQNEAQ. CDR3 length equals 17 residues. Trimming took 2 bases from V and 7 from J; bases not matched to a gene: 10. CDR3 residues: CASSLIRTGGFREKLFF. The CDR3 DNA is TGTGCCAGCAGCTTAATCCGGACAGGGGGGTTTCGTGAAAAACTGTTTTTT.

This clonotype was seen more than once but under ten times. The gene calls are TRBV30 and TRBJ1-5; the D gene is possibly TRBD1 (6 bases). The germline CDR1 and CDR2 sequences are GTSNPN and SVGIG (reference sequence). The V end was cut by 1 base, the J end by 2 bases, with 6 bases between. This CDR3 is built from 13 residues. The CDR3 sequence is CAWSDRGNQPQHF. The CDR3 DNA sequence: TGTGCCTGGAGTGACAGGGGCAATCAGCCCCAGCATTTT. The variable domain in full, completed from reference TRBV30 and TRBJ1-5, reads SQTIHQWPATLVQPVGSPLSLECTVEGTSNPNLYWYRQAAGRGLQLLFYSVGIGQISSEVPQNLSASRPQDRQFILSSKKLLLSDSGFYLCAWSDRGNQPQHFGDGTRLSIL.

This clonotype came up a few times. The rearrangement links TRBV19 to TRBJ1-1; D unresolved. CDR3 size: 13 residues. V was pared by 5 bases and J by 1 base, with 8 bases between. CDR1 LNHDA and CDR2 SQIVND come from the germline V gene (reference sequence). CDR3 region: CASSGVSNTEAFF. CDR3 coding DNA: TGTGCCAGTAGTGGGGTCTCGAACACTGAAGCTTTCTTT.

In DNA, the CDR3 is TGTGCCAGCAGTTACTTTAGCGGGGGGGAGAATGAGCAGTTCTTC. Translated, it gives CASSYFSGGENEQFF. This chain links TRBV6-5 with TRBJ2-1; 11 bases are a match to TRBD2. The CDR3 totals 15 residues. Germline V gene lookup returns CDR1 MNHEY and CDR2 SVGAGI. Trimming cost V 1 base and J 7 bases; bases outside gene matches: 3.

The rearrangement links TRBV9 to TRBJ2-1, with TRBD1 identical over 7 bases. V lost 2 bases, J lost 6 bases, and 2 bases stayed unmatched. This CDR3 contains 13 residues. Germline CDR1 reads SGDLS; CDR2 reads YYNGEE. CDR3 amino acids: CASSVGTANEQFF. The CDR3, as DNA: TGTGCCAGCAGCGTTGGGACAGCCAATGAGCAGTTCTTC.

There are many counts of this clonotype. The rearrangement uses TRBV10-3 and TRBJ2-3, with 7 bases lining up with TRBD2. Germline V CDR1 and CDR2: ENHRY, SYGVKD. Germline trimming cut 2 bases from V and 0 bases from J; bases unmatched to any gene: 11. This CDR3 region has 18 residues. The CDR3 DNA follows: TGTGCCATCAGTGAGACAGAGGGCCTAGCGGAAAGCACAGATACGCAGTATTTT. It specifies CAISETEGLAESTDTQYF.

A few counts support this clonotype. The chain links TRBV7-8 to TRBJ2-1, with 11 bases identical to TRBD2. V was clipped by 3 bases and J by 0 bases; unmatched bases: 1. The CDR3 has 16 amino acids. Germline V gene data show CDR1 as SGHVS and CDR2 as FQNEAQ. The CDR3 nucleotides are TGTGCCAGCAGCTTTAGCGGGAGGGTCTCCTACAATGAGCAGTTCTTC. Translation: CASSFSGRVSYNEQFF. Variable domain in full (rest from reference TRBV7-8 and TRBJ2-1): GAGVSQSPRYKVAKRGQDVALRCDPISGHVSLFWYQQALGQGPEFLTYFQNEAQLDKSGLPSDRFFAERPEGSVSTLKIQRTQQEDSAVYLCASSFSGRVSYNEQFFGPGTRLTVL.

This chain links TRBV18 with TRBJ2-7; no definite D call. Germline assignment: CDR1 KGHSH and CDR2 LQKENI. The CDR3 has 13 amino acids. With 2 bases removed from V and 5 bases from J, the gap between germline ends came to 10 bases. The CDR3 loop reads CASSPGQAHEQYF. The CDR3 coding sequence is TGTGCCAGCTCACCAGGGCAGGCCCACGAGCAGTACTTC.

CDR3 in DNA: TGTGCCAGCTCACCTATCGGAAGCCTTGGTACTGAAGCTTTCTTT. It yields the protein CASSPIGSLGTEAFF. The rearrangement links TRBV18 to TRBJ1-1; D call uncertain. Per germline, CDR1 KGHSH and CDR2 LQKENI. Trimming shortened V by 3 bases and J by 5 bases, and 16 bases separated the two germline ends. The CDR3 covers 15 residues.

This clonotype occurred a few times. The rearrangement links TRBV20-1 to TRBJ2-1, with TRBD2 as a possible D gene (5 bases). Germline V CDR1 and CDR2: DFQATT, SNEGSKA (reference sequence). V shed 3 bases and J shed 2 bases, with 8 bases lying between them. There are 13 residues in the CDR3. In nucleotides, the CDR3 is TGCAGTGCTAGCCTAGCACCCTACAATGAGCAGTTCTTC. Its translation is CSASLAPYNEQFF.

There are a few counts of this clonotype. The rearrangement uses TRBV5-1 and TRBJ2-3; D is undetermined. V was pared by 4 bases and J by 2 bases, with 17 bases between. Germline lookup yields CDR1 SGHRS and CDR2 YFSETQ. The length of the CDR3 is 16 residues. CDR3 amino acids: CASSRLANLATDTQYF. The DNA for the CDR3 is TGCGCCAGCAGCCGACTGGCAAATCTCGCCACAGATACGCAGTATTTT. Filled out from reference TRBV5-1 and TRBJ2-3, the complete variable domain reads KAGVTQTPRYLIKTRGQQVTLSCSPISGHRSVSWYQQTPGQGLQFLFEYFSETQRNKGNFPGRFSGRQFSNSRSEMNVSTLELGDSALYLCASSRLANLATDTQYFGPGTRLTVL.

In its sample, this clonotype was seen a few times. The chain links TRBV7-2 to TRBJ2-7, with D tentatively TRBD2 (6 bases). The germline V gene encodes CDR1 SGHTA and CDR2 FQGNSA. The CDR3 covers 13 residues. The V end was cut by 5 bases, the J end by 6 bases, with 14 bases between. In DNA form, the CDR3 reads TGTGCCAGCAGCCCCGGGACTCAACTCGAGCAGTACTTC. Translated: CASSPGTQLEQYF.

This clonotype was seen ten or more times. The chain links TRBV7-8 to TRBJ2-1; no definite D call. This CDR3 comprises 15 residues. Trimming shortened V by 3 bases and J by 2 bases, and 11 bases separated the two germline ends. CDR1 is SGHVS, CDR2 FQNEAQ, per germline. CDR3 DNA sequence: TGTGCCAGCAGCTTGGGCAGGCTGACCTACAATGAGCAGTTCTTC. This encodes CASSLGRLTYNEQFF. Full variable domain (remainder filled in from reference TRBV7-8 and TRBJ2-1): GAGVSQSPRYKVAKRGQDVALRCDPISGHVSLFWYQQALGQGPEFLTYFQNEAQLDKSGLPSDRFFAERPEGSVSTLKIQRTQQEDSAVYLCASSLGRLTYNEQFFGPGTRLTVL.

This clonotype was counted at least ten times. The chain links TRBV6-2 or TRBV6-3 to TRBJ2-1; 7 bases match TRBD1. V lost 5 bases, J lost 5 bases, and 12 bases stayed unmatched. This CDR3 region has 16 residues. Germline V gene data show CDR1 as MNHEY and CDR2 as SVGEGT. The CDR3 protein is CASSISGTATNNEQFF. The DNA for the CDR3 is TGTGCCAGCAGTATATCGGGGACAGCTACTAACAATGAGCAGTTCTTC.

Of note for this clonotype: A read error may produce the germline difference seen at one junction end. The gene calls are TRBV7-2 and TRBJ2-2; tentative D call: TRBD1 (6 bases). This CDR3 is 14 amino acids long. CDR1 SGHTA and CDR2 FQGNSA come from the germline V gene. CDR3 nucleotides: TGTGCCAGCAGCGTACAGGGTGATCCCGGGGAGTTGTTTTTT. The encoded protein is CASSVQGDPGELFF.

Only a few counts were recorded for this clonotype. The V and J genes are TRBV12-3 or TRBV12-4 and TRBJ2-1; 7 bases align to TRBD2. The CDR3 contains 15 residues. J gave up 4 bases and V 3 bases, and 6 bases lay outside the gene matches. The CDR3: CASSFSSGPYNEQFF. The CDR3 nucleotides are TGTGCCAGCAGTTTCTCTAGCGGCCCATACAATGAGCAGTTCTTC.

V and J are TRBV7-9 and TRBJ2-5; the match to TRBD1 covers 10 bases. With 2 bases clipped from V and 5 bases from J, the junction kept 11 bases outside the gene matches. The CDR3 is made up of 17 amino acids. The germline V gene encodes CDR1 SEHNR and CDR2 FQNEAQ (reference sequence). DNA of the CDR3: TGTGCCAGCAGCTTATACGAGTGGGGACAGGGGCTCGAGACCCAGTACTTC. Translating gives CASSLYEWGQGLETQYF.

Regarding this clonotype: At one end, the junction sequence differs from germline, possibly due to a read error. This rearrangement joins TRBV7-2 to TRBJ1-1, with D possibly matching TRBD1 (6 bases). The germline V gene has CDR1 SGHTA and CDR2 FQGNSA. The CDR3 length is 11 residues. The CDR3 here is CASSLEGGKIF. The CDR3 DNA follows: TGTGCCAGCAGCTTAGAGGGGGGCAAGATTTTT.

The CDR3 sequence is CASSLAIRQSTDTQYF. The CDR3 bases are TGCGCCAGCAGCTTGGCCATAAGACAGAGCACAGATACGCAGTATTTT. V is TRBV5-1 and J is TRBJ2-3, with D perhaps TRBD1 (5 bases). Germline values: CDR1 SGHRS, CDR2 YFSETQ. The CDR3 extends over 16 amino acids. The V end was cut by 0 bases, the J end by 0 bases, with 11 bases between.

This clonotype was observed many times. The chain combines TRBV4-2 with TRBJ2-3; D may be TRBD1 (6 bases). Looked up from germline, CDR1 is LGHNA and CDR2 is YNFKEQ. The CDR3 consists of 16 residues. Between the trimmed V and J ends, which lost 4 bases and 3 bases, there was a span of 17 bases. CDR3 DNA: TGTGCCAGCAGCCCATTGGTAGGGGGAAGGACAGATACGCAGTATTTT. It specifies CASSPLVGGRTDTQYF.